The TCR beta chain under discussion was sequenced for a study of T-cell memory formation after mild COVID-19. Study findings and constraints: Contracting CD4+ clones were located mainly in CM and EM, and CD8+ clones in EMRA. CD4/CD8 balance characterized clones contracting day 15 to 85, and CD4+ skew characterized later expanders.

As regards this clonotype: Its target is unknown.

The CDR3 consists of 15 residues. The germline V and J ends were trimmed by 2 bases and 3 bases, with 11 bases remaining between them. Germline lookup yields CDR1 MNHEY and CDR2 SVGAGI. TCRdb ran MiXCR on the 5' RACE reads and lists one entry per CDR3 protein. The table lists more than 150,000 distinct CDR3 sequences, around 20% of them singletons, with approximately 4% in the top ten. The sequence came from a man between 18 and 35 years old who had mild COVID-19 (a few samples of this study predate the infection). Cell type and time point are not known. The chain joins TRBV6-5 to TRBJ1-5; D is unresolved. The specimen sequenced was PBMCs or a T cell subset sorted from them (not recorded which). As DNA, the CDR3 is TGTGCCAGCAGTTACGGCCCAAACCCCAATCAGCCCCAGCATTTT. It is translated as CASSYGPNPNQPQHF.